Following are 3 T cell receptor beta chains from one sample sequenced in a study of blood T cells in healthy people across ages. For the second PCR, which ran for about 6 to 11 cycles, a sample-barcoded 5' primer and a J-beta primer mix were used. TCRdb fed the 5' RACE reads into MiXCR, producing one record per CDR3 protein. The sample contains over 300,000 distinct CDR3 sequences, roughly half of which appear only once. The sample taken for sequencing was blood. Receptor source: a man aged 55 to 69 in good health.

The V and J genes are TRBV6-5 and TRBJ2-5; D is tentatively TRBD1 or TRBD2 (6 bases each). The CDR3 sequence is 15 residues long. Germline CDR1 MNHEY, CDR2 SVGAGI. V shed 5 bases and J shed 11 bases, with 24 bases lying between them. The CDR3, as DNA: TGTGCCAGCAGTGGGGGCTTTGCGGGGTTTAATGAGCAGTACTTC. This codes for CASSGGFAGFNEQYF.

The chain employs TRBV5-1 and TRBJ2-7; the D gene is possibly TRBD2 (6 bases). The CDR3 is 16 residues long. Germline values: CDR1 SGHRS, CDR2 YFSETQ. V lost 0 bases and J 0 bases, leaving 13 bases between the germline ends. The CDR3 here is CASSLVGGSLSYEQYF. Written as DNA, the CDR3 is TGCGCCAGCAGCTTGGTCGGGGGATCTCTCTCCTACGAGCAGTACTTC. Together with reference TRBV5-1 and TRBJ2-7, the CDR3 gives the full variable domain: KAGVTQTPRYLIKTRGQQVTLSCSPISGHRSVSWYQQTPGQGLQFLFEYFSETQRNKGNFPGRFSGRQFSNSRSEMNVSTLELGDSALYLCASSLVGGSLSYEQYFGPGTRLTVT.

This chain connects TRBV12-3 or TRBV12-4 to TRBJ2-5; D not certain. V shed 1 base and J shed 2 bases, with 5 bases lying between them. CDR3 size: 13 residues. For the CDR3, the DNA is TGTGCCAGCAGTTTAGATTTGCAAGAGACCCAGTACTTC. Amino acids: CASSLDLQETQYF.